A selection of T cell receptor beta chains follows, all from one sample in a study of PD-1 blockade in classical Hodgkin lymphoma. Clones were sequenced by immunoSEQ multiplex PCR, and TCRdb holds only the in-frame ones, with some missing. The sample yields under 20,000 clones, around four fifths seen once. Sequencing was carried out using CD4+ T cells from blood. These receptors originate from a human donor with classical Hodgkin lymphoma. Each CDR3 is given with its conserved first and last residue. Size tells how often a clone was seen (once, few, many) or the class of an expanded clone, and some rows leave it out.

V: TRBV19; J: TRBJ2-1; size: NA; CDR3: CASSGGTLYNEQFF
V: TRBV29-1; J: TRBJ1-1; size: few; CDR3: CSVVGGMNTEAFF
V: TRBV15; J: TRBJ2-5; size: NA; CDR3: CATSPGQGAEETQYF
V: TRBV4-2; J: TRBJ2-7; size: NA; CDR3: CASSLIAGGPEEQYF
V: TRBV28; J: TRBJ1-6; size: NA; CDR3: CASSPGLASGPSRSPLHF
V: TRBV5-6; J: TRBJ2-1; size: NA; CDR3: CASSFGGTGGAGEQFF
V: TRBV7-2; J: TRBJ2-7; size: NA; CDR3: CASSLNAVDFLEQYF
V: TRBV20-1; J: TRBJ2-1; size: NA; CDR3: CSATFHEQFF
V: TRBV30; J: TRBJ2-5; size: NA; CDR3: CAWSSLTTSSITRYRGSETQYF
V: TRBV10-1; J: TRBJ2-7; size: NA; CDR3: CASSEGGVNEQYF
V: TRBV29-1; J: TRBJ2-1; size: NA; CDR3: CSTIKATNEQFF
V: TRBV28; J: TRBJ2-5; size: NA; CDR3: CASGRGQGARETQYF
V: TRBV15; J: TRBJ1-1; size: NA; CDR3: CATSRAGQGSTEAFF
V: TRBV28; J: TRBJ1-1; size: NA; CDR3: CASRYDREDTEAFF
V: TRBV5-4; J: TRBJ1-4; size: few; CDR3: CASSLRGGSNEKLFF
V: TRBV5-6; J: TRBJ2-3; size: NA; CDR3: CASSLAGQGVTDTQYF
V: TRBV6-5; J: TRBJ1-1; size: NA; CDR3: CASRETGLNTEAFF
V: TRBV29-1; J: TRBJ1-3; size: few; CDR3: CSAVRGNTIYF
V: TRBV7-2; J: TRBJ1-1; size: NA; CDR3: CASSLGGPNTEAFF
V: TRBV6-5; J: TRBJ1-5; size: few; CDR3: CASSRTGKGNQPQHF
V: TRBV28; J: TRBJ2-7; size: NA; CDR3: CASIPTLGQGANEQYF
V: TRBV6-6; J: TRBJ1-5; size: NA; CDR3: CASSSTAYQPQHF
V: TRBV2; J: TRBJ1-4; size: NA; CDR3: CASSVTREGKLFF
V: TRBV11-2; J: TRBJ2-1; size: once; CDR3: CASSLVVTNEQFF
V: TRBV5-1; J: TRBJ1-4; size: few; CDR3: CASSLGTGKATNEKLFF
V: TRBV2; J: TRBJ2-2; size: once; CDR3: CASRAQGGGELFF
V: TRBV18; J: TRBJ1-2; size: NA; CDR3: CASSPPSRGGDGYTF
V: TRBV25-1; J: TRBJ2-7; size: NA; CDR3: CASSEWTGPDEQYF
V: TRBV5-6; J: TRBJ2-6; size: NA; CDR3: CASSSWTSLSGANVLTF
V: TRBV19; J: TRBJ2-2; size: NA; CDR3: CASTSGHTGELFF
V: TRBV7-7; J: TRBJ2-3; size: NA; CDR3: CASSLGGSSVTDTQYF
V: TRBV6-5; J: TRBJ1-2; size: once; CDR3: CASSLDRHYGYTF
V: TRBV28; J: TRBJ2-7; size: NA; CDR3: CASSPTGLAGANEQYF
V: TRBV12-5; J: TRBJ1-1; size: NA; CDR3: CASALVGEAFF
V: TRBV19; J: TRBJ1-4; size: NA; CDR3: CASTLQGSGGEKLFF
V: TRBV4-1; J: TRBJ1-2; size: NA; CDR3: CASSHPPDRALRYGYTF
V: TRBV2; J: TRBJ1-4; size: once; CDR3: CASKVGDWGEKLFF